This TCR beta chain is drawn from a study of cytomegalovirus exposure and HLA in healthy donors. Only in-frame clones appear in the TCRdb table, and some are missing; sequencing was by immunoSEQ multiplex PCR. In the table there are 120,000 or so clones, 88% of which are singletons. Germline CDR1 reads MDHEN; CDR2 reads SYDVKM. The junction had 6 bases not matched to a gene; V was cut back by 6 bases and J by 2 bases. The CDR3 consists of 14 residues. Study-level findings and limits: Altogether, 150 to 200 TCR beta chains were recorded as cytomegalovirus-associated.

Concerning this clone itself: The antigen is not known.

The clonotype originates from a woman aged 25 to 39 in good health and CMV-seropositive. The chain combines TRBV28 with TRBJ2-7; 8 bases match TRBD1. Sequenced: PBMCs. CDR3 in amino acids: CASSDRGLPYEQYF. DNA of the CDR3: TGTGCCAGCAGCGACAGGGGACTGCCCTACGAGCAGTACTTC.